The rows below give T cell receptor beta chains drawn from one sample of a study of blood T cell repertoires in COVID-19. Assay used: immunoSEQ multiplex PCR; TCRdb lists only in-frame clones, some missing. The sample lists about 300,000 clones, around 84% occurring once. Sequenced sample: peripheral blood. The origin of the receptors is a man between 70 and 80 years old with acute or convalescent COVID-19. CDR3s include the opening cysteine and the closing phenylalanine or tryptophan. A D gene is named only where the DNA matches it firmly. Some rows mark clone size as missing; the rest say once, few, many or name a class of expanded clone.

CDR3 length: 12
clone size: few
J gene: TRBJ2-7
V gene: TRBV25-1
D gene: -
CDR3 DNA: TGTGCCAGCAGTGGTCCCACCTACGAGCAGTACTTC
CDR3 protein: CASSGPTYEQYF

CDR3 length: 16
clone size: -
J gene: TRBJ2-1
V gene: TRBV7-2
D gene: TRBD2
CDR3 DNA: TGTGCCAGCAGCCCAGCCCCGACGAGCGGGAGTCCTGAGCAGTTCTTC
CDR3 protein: CASSPAPTSGSPEQFF

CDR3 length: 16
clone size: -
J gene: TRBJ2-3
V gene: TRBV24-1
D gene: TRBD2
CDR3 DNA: TGTGCCACCAGATCCGGGACTAGCGGGAACACAGATACGCAGTATTTT
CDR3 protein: CATRSGTSGNTDTQYF

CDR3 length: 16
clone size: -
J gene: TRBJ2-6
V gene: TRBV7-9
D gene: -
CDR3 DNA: TGTGCCAGCAGCTTAGGGCCGGGATCTGGGGCCAACGTCCTGACTTTC
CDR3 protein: CASSLGPGSGANVLTF

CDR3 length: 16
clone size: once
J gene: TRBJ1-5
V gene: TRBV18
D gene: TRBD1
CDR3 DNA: TGTGCCAGCTCACCGCGGACAGGGGATAGTAATCAGCCCCAGCATTTT
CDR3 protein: CASSPRTGDSNQPQHF

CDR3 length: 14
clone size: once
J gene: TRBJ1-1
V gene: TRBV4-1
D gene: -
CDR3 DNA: TGCGCCAGCAGCCCTTCTGAGGATTACACTGAAGCTTTCTTT
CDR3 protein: CASSPSEDYTEAFF

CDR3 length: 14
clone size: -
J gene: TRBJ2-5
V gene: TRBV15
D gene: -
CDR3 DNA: TGTGCCACCAGCGTACGCTACGATCAAGAGACCCAGTACTTC
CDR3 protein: CATSVRYDQETQYF

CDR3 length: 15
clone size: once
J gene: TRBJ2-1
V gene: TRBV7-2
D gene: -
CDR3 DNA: TGTGCCAGCACCCCCAGGGGCAGGGTCGAAAATGAGCAGTTCTTC
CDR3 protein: CASTPRGRVENEQFF

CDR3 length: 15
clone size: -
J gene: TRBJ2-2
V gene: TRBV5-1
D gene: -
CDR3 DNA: TGCGCCAGCAGCTTGATAGGGGATAACACCGGGGAGCTGTTTTTT
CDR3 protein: CASSLIGDNTGELFF

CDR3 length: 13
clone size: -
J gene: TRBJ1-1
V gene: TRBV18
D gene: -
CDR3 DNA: TGTGCCAGCTCACTGGATGGGCCGACTGAAGCTTTCTTT
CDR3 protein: CASSLDGPTEAFF